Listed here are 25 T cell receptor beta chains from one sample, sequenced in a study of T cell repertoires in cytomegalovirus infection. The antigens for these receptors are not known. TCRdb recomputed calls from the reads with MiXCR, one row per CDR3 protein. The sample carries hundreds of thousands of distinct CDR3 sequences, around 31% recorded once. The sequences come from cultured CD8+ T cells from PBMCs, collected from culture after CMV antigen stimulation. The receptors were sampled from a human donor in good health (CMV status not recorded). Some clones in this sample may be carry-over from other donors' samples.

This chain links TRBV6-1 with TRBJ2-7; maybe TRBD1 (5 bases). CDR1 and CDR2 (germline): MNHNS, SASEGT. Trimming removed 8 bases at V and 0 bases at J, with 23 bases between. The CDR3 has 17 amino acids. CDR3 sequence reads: CASSETPVGQLSYEQYF. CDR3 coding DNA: TGTGCCAGCTCCGAAACCCCGGTGGGGCAGCTCTCCTACGAGCAGTACTTC.

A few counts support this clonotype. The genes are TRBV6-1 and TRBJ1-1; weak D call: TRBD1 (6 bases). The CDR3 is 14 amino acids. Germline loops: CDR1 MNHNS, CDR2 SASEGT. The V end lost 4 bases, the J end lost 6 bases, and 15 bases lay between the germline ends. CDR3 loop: CASSAEYEGAEAFF. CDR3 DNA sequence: TGTGCCAGCAGTGCGGAATATGAGGGGGCTGAAGCTTTCTTT.

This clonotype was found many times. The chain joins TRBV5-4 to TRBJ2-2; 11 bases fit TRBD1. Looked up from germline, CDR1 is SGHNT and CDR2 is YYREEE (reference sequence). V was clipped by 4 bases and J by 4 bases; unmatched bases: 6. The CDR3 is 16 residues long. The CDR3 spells CASSIRDRGATGELFF. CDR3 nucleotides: TGTGCCAGCAGCATCCGGGACAGGGGGGCCACCGGGGAGCTGTTTTTT. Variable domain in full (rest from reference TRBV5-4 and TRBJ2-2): ETGVTQSPTHLIKTRGQQVTLRCSSQSGHNTVSWYQQALGQGPQFIFQYYREEENGRGNFPPRFSGLQFPNYSSELNVNALELDDSALYLCASSIRDRGATGELFFGEGSRLTVL.

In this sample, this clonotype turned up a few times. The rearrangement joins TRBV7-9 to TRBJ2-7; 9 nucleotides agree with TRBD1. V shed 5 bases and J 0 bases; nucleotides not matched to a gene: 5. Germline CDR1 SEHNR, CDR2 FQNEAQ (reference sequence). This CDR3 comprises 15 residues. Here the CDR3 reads CASSRGQGNSYEQYF. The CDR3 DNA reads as TGTGCCAGCAGCCGTGGACAGGGGAACTCCTACGAGCAGTACTTC.

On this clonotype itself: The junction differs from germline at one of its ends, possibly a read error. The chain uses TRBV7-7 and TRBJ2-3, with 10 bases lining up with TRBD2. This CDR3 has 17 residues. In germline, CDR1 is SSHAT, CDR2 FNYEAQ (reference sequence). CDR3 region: CASSLALAGVGPDTQYF. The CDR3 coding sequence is TGTGCTAGCAGCTTAGCTCTAGCGGGGGTTGGTCCAGATACGCAGTATTTT. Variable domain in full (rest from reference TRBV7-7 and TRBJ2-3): GAGVSQSPRYKVTKRGQDVTLRCDPISSHATLYWYQQALGQGPEFLTYFNYEAQPDKSGLPSDRFSAERPEGSISTLTIQRTEQRDSAMYRCASSLALAGVGPDTQYFGPGTRLTVL.

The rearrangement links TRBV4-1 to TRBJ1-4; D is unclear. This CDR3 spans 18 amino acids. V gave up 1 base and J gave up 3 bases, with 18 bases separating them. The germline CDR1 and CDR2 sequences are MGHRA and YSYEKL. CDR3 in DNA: TGCGCCAGCAGCCAAGGGCAGGAGTTGGGCCGGCCTAATGAAAAACTGTTTTTT. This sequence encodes CASSQGQELGRPNEKLFF.

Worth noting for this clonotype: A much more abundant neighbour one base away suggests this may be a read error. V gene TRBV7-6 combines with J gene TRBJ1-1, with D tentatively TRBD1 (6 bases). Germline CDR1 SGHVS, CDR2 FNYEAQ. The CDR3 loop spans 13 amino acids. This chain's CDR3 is CVSSSQGYTEAFF. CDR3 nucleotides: TGTGTCAGCAGCTCGCAGGGGTACACTGAAGCTTTCTTT.

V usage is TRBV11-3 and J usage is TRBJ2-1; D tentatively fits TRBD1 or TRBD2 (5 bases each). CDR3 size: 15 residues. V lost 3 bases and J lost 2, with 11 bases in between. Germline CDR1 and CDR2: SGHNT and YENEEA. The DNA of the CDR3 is TGTGCCAGCAGCTTGCGAGGGGTCCCCTACAATGAGCAGTTCTTC. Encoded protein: CASSLRGVPYNEQFF. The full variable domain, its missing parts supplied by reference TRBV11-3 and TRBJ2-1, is EAGVVQSPRYKIIEKKQPVAFWCNPISGHNTLYWYLQNLGQGPELLIRYENEEAVDDSQLPKDRFSAERLKGVDSTLKIQPAELGDSAVYLCASSLRGVPYNEQFFGPGTRLTVL.

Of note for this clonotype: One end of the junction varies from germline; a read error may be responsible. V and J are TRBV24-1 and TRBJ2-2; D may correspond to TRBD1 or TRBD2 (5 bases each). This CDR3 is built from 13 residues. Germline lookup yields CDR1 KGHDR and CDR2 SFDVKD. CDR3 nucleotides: TGTGCCACCAGCGAGGGACCCACCGGGGAGCTGGTTTTT. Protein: CATSEGPTGELVF.

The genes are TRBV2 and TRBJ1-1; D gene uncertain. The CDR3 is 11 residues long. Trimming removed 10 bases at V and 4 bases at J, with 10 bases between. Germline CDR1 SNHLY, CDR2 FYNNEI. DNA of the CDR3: TGTGCCACCAAAGGGCCCACTGAAGCTTTCTTT. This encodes CATKGPTEAFF.

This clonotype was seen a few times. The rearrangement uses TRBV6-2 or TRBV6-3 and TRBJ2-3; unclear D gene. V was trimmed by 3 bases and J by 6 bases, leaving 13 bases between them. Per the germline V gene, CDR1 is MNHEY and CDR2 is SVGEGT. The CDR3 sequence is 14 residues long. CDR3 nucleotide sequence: TGTGCCAGCAGTTATGGTCTCCCCGTGGATACGCAGTATTTT. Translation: CASSYGLPVDTQYF.

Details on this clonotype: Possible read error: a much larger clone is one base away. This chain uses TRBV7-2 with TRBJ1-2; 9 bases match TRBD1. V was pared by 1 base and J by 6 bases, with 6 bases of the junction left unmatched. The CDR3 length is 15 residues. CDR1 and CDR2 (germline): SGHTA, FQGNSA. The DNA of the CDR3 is TGTGCCAGCAGCTTAGGGTCGGGACAGGGAGATGGCTACACCTTC. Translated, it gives CASSLGSGQGDGYTF.

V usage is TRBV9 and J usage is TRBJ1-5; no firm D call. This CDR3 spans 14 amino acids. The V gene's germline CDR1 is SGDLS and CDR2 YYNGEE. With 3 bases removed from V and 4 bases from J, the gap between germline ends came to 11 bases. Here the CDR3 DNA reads TGTGCCAGCAGCGATGGACCGGCAAATCAGCCCCAGCATTTT. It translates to CASSDGPANQPQHF.

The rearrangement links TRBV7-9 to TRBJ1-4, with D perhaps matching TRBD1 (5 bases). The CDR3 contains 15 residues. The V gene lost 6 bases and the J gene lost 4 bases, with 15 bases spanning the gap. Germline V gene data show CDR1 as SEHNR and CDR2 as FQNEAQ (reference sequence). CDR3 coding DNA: TGTGCCAGCAGTCAAAGGGGCGGGGGTAATGAAAAACTGTTTTTT. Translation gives CASSQRGGGNEKLFF.

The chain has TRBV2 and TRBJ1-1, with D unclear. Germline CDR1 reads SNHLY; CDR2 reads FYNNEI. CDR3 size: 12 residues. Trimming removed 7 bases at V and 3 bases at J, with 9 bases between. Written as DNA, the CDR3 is TGTGCCAGCATCTTAGAAGACACTGAAGCTTTCTTT. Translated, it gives CASILEDTEAFF.

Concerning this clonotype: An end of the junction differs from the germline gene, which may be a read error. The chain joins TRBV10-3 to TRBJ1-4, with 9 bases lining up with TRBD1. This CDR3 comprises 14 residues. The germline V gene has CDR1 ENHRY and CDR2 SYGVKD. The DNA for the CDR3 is TGTGTCATCAGTGAGTCGGGACAGGGTGAAAAACTGTTTTTT. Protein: CVISESGQGEKLFF.

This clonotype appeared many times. The CDR3 region has the DNA TGTGCCAGCAGCGTCGGACAGGGCTCCTACGAGCAGTACGTC. The encoded protein is CASSVGQGSYEQYV. V and J are TRBV7-6 and TRBJ2-7; TRBD1 agrees at 8 bases. V was clipped by 5 bases and J by 0 bases; unmatched bases: 3. The CDR3 totals 14 residues. Germline V gene sequence: CDR1 SGHVS, CDR2 FNYEAQ.

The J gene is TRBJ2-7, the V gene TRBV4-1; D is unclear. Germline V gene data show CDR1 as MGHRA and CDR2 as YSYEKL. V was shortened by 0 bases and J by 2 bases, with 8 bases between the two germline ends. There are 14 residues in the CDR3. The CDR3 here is CASSQEHGTYEQYF. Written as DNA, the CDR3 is TGCGCCAGCAGCCAAGAGCACGGCACCTACGAGCAGTACTTC.

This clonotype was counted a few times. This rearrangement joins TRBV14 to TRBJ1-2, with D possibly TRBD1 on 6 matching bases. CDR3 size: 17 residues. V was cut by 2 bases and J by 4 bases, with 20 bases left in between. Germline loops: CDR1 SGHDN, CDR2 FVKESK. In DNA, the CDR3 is TGTGCCAGCAGCCAACCATCCTTCACGGGGGGCGCCTATGGCTACACCTTC. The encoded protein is CASSQPSFTGGAYGYTF.

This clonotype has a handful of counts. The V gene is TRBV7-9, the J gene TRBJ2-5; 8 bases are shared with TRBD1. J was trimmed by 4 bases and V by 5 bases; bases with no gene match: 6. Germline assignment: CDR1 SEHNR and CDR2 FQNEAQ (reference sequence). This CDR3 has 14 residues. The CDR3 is CASSHRTGRETQYF. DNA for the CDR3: TGTGCCAGCAGCCATCGGACAGGGAGAGAGACCCAGTACTTC.

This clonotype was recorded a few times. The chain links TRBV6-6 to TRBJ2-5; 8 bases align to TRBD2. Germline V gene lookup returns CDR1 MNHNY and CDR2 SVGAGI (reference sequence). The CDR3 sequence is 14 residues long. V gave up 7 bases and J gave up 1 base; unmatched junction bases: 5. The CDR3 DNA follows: TGTGCCAGCAAGGTAGCGGGGTCCCAAGAGACCCAGTACTTC. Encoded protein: CASKVAGSQETQYF.

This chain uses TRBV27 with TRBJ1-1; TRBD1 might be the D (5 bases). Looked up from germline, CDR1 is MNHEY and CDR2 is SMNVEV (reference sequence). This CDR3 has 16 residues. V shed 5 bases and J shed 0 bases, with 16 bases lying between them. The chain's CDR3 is CASSPSRGEMNTEAFF. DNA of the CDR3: TGTGCCAGCAGTCCGTCAAGGGGCGAAATGAACACTGAAGCTTTCTTT.

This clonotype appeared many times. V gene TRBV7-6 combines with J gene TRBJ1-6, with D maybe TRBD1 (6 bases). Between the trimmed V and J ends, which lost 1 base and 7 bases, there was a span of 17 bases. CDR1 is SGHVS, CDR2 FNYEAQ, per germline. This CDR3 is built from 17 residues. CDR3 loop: CASSLGGGGRVNSPLHF. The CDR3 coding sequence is TGTGCCAGCAGCTTAGGAGGAGGGGGTAGAGTCAATTCACCCCTCCACTTT.

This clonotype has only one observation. The CDR3, as DNA: TGTGCCAGCAGCTTGGTGGTCTCCACCTCTGGAAACACCATATATTTT. Protein sequence: CASSLVVSTSGNTIYF. This chain joins TRBV5-8 and TRBJ1-3; no reliable D call. Germline V lookup: CDR1 SGHTS, CDR2 YDEGEE. The CDR3 is 16 residues long. Trimming removed 0 bases at V and 0 bases at J, with 10 bases between.

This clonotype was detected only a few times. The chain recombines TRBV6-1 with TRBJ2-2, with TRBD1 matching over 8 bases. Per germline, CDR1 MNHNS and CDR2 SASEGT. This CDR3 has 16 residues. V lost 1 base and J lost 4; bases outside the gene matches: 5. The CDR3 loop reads CASSEVETGATGELFF. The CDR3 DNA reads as TGTGCCAGCAGTGAAGTCGAGACAGGGGCCACCGGGGAGCTGTTTTTT.